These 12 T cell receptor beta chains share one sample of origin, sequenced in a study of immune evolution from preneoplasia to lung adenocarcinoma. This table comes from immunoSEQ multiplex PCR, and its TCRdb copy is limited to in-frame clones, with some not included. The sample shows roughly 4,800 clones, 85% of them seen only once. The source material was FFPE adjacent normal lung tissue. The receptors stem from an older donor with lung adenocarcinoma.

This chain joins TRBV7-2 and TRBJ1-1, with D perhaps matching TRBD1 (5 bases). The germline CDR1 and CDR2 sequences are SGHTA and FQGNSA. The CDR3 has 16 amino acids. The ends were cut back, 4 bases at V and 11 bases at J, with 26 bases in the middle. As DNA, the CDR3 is TGTGCCAGCAGCTCAGTGGGAGGAGGCCTAGACCGGGGGGCTTTCTTT. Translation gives CASSSVGGGLDRGAFF. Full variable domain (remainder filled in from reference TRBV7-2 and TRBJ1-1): GAGVSQSPSNKVTEKGKDVELRCDPISGHTALYWYRQSLGQGLEFLIYFQGNSAPDKSGLPSDRFSAERTGGSVSTLTIQRTQQEDSAVYLCASSSVGGGLDRGAFFGQGTRLTVV.

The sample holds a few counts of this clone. The CDR3 nucleotides read TGTGCCTGTCGTGACAGGGGATTTGAGATGAACACTGAAGCTTTCTTT. Translating it yields CACRDRGFEMNTEAFF. V usage is TRBV30 and J usage is TRBJ1-1; TRBD1 matches at 8 bases. V trimming: 6 bases; J trimming: 0 bases; junction bases outside the gene matches: 12. The germline CDR1 and CDR2 sequences are GTSNPN and SVGIG (reference sequence). The CDR3 has 16 residues.

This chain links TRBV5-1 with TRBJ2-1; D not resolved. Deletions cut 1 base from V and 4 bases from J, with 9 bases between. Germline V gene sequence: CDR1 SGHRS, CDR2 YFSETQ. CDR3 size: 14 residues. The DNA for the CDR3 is TGCGCCAGCAGCTTGTCGAAGCCATACAATGAGCAGTTCTTC. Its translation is CASSLSKPYNEQFF.

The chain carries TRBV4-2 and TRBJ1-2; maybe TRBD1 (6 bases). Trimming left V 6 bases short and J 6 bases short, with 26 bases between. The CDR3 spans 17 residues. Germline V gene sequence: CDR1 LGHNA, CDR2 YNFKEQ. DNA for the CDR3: TGTGCCAGCAGTATTATGCCGGATGCAGGGGAAAGGGATGGCTACACCTTC. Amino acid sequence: CASSIMPDAGERDGYTF.

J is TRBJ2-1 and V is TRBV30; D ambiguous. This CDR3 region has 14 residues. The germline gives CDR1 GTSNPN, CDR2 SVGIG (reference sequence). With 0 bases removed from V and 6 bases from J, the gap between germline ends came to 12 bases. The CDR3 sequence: CAWSVDVRTNEQFF. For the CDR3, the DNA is TGTGCCTGGAGTGTAGACGTAAGAACCAATGAGCAGTTCTTC.

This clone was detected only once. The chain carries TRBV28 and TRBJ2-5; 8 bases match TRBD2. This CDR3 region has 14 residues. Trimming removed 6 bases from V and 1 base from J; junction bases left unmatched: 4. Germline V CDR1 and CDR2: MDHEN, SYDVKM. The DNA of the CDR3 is TGTGCCAGCAGCCTACTAGCGGCCCAAGAGACCCAGTACTTC. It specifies CASSLLAAQETQYF.

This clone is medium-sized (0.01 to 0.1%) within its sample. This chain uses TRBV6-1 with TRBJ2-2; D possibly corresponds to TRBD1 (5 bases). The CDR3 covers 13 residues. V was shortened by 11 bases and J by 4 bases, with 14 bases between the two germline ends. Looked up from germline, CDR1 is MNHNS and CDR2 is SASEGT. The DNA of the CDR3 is TGTGCCTCAACGACAGAAGGCACCGGGGAGCTGTTTTTT. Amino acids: CASTTEGTGELFF.

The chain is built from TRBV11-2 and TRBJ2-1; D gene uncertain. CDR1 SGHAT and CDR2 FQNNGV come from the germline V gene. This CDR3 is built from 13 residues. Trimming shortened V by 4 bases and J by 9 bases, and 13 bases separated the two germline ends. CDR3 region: CASSSSLESEQFF. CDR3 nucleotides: TGTGCCAGCAGCTCGTCGCTAGAGAGTGAGCAGTTCTTC.

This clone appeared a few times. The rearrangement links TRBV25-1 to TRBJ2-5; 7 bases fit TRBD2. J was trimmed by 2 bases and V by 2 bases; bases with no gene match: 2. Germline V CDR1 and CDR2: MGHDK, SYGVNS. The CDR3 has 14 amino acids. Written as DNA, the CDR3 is TGTGCCAGCAGTGAACGCGGGGGTCAAGAGACCCAGTACTTC. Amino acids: CASSERGGQETQYF.

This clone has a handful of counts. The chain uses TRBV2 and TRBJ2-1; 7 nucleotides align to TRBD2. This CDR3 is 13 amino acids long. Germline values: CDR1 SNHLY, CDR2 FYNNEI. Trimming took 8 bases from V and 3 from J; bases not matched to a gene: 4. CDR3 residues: CASGGRIYNEQFF. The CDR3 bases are TGTGCCAGCGGCGGGAGAATCTACAATGAGCAGTTCTTC.

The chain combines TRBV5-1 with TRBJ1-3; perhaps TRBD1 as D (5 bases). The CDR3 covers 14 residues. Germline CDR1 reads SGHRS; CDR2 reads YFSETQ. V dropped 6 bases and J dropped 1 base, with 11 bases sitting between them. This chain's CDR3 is CASTPGGSGNTIYF. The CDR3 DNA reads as TGCGCCAGCACCCCCGGGGGGTCTGGAAACACCATATATTTT.

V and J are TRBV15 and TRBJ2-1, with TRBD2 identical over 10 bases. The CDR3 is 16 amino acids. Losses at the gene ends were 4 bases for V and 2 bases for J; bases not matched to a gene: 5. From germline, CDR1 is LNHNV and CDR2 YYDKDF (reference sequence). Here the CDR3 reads CATSTGTSDTYNEQFF. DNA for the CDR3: TGTGCCACCAGCACCGGGACTAGCGATACCTACAATGAGCAGTTCTTC.